The clone carrying this T cell receptor beta chain occurred once. Generated by immunoSEQ multiplex PCR, the TCRdb table keeps only in-frame clones and is missing some. The sample consists of over 350,000 clones, approximately 90% of them appearing once. Self-reported history from a screening survey and questionnaire set each donor's cohort. This CDR3 is 15 amino acids long. The J segment lost 4 bases and the V segment lost 4 bases, leaving 6 bases of the junction unmatched. The germline CDR1 and CDR2 sequences are LGHDT and YNNKEL (reference sequence). The data were obtained in a study of blood T cell repertoires in COVID-19.

The chain carries TRBV3-1 (or the pseudogene TRBV3-2) and TRBJ1-1, with 10 bases identical to TRBD1. This TCR derives from a woman aged 45-60 years who had recovered from COVID-19. Source material: PBMCs or T cells enriched from blood (not recorded which). CDR3 bases: TGTGCCAGCAGCCCAAGACAGGGGGCAGGCACTGAAGCTTTCTTT. It specifies CASSPRQGAGTEAFF.